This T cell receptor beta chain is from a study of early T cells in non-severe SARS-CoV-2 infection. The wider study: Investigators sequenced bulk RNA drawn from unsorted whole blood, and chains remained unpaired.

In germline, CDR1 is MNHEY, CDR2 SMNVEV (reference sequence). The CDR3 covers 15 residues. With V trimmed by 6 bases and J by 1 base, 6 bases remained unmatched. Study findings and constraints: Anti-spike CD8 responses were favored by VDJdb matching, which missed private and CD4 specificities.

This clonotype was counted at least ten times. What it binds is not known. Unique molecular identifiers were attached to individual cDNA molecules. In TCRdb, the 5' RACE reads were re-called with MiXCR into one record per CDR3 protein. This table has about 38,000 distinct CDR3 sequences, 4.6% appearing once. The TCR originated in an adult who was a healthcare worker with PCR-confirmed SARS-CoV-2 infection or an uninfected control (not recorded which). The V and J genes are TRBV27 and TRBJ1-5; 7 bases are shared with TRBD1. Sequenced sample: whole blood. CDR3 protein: CASRAGQISNQPQHF. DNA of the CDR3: TGTGCCAGCAGGGCGGGACAGATCAGCAATCAGCCCCAGCATTTT.